This T cell receptor beta chain was sequenced for a study of blood T cell repertoires in COVID-19. V shed 7 bases, J shed 3 bases, and the junction held 8 bases outside the gene matches. The CDR3 runs 16 residues. Germline CDR1 and CDR2: SGHVS and FQNEAQ. As originally analysed: Scientists estimated how many nucleated cells there were by amplifying reference gene primers. Assay used: immunoSEQ multiplex PCR; TCRdb lists only in-frame clones, some missing. V, J and clone size derive from that table, while D and trimming were established from the DNA sequence. Among under 200,000 clones listed, more than 65% were seen once. Recruits, aged roughly 18 to 90 years, lived in 20 to 30 US areas. Researchers sorted participants into cohorts using their self-reported clinical history.

This TCR derives from a man in his fifties who had recovered from COVID-19. The chain employs TRBV7-8 and TRBJ1-6; 8 bases align to TRBD1. The sequenced sample consisted of PBMCs or T cells enriched from blood (not recorded which). CDR3 coding DNA: TGTGCCAGCACCCCAGGACAGGGTCTCTATAATTCACCCCTCCACTTT. It codes for CASTPGQGLYNSPLHF.